This T cell receptor beta chain comes out of a study of blood T cells in healthy people across ages. Together with a sample-barcoded 5' primer, a J-beta primer mix was included in a second PCR lasting about 6 to 11 cycles. MiXCR, run by TCRdb on the 5' RACE reads, gives a single entry per CDR3 protein. This table has roughly 1.4 million distinct CDR3 sequences, approximately 59% appearing once. V shed 6 bases and J shed 1 base, with 16 bases lying between them. The germline CDR1 and CDR2 sequences are MNHNY and SVGAGI (reference sequence). The CDR3 has 16 amino acids. With each sample, at least 6 micrograms of total RNA were extracted.

This chain joins TRBV6-6 and TRBJ2-1, with D unclear. This clonotype originated in a man aged 18 to 29 in good health. Sequencing input: blood. The CDR3 DNA follows: TGTGCCAGCAGCGGCTCGGACCCAGTTTCCTACAATGAGCAGTTCTTC. Protein: CASSGSDPVSYNEQFF.